This T cell receptor beta chain was captured by sequencing in a study of T cell repertoires in aging, cancer and after chemotherapy. Study-wide context: The whole study produced a dataset of millions of TCR reads.

Amplification of TCR beta used genomic DNA extracted from peripheral blood. Study findings and constraints: In healthy donors, age-related TCR diversity loss mainly reflected lost richness. Compared with age-matched healthy donors, untreated hematological or solid cancer patients showed higher blood TCR clonality. Median generation probability rose over the chemotherapy interval in each cancer cohort, suggesting rebound thymic output.

Trimming at V came to 3 bases and at J to 4 bases, leaving 13 bases not matched to a gene. The CDR3 extends over 18 amino acids. Multiplex touch-down PCR with TRB-A/B primers amplified rearranged V-D-J TRB sequences. Each CDR3 protein gets one entry after TCRdb re-called the multiplex PCR reads with MiXCR. This sample has over a thousand distinct CDR3 sequences, with about 30% found just once. By sample fraction, this clonotype is medium-sized. The antigen remains unidentified. This clonotype was sampled from a human donor with a solid tumor. V is TRBV12-3 or TRBV12-4 and J is TRBJ2-3, with TRBD2 matching 10 bases. The sequenced material came from blood. The CDR3 here is CASSLRVAGGLRADTQYF. Here the CDR3 DNA reads TGTGCCAGCAGTTTGCGGGTAGCGGGGGGCCTAAGGGCAGATACGCAGTATTTT.